This TCR beta chain was profiled in a study of PD-L1 blockade in urothelial cancer. Across the study: Typically, measured as a median, blood samples had over 120,000 T cells.

Spike-ins of synthetic TCR analog templates went into each PCR. Produced via immunoSEQ multiplex PCR; TCRdb's table is partial and in-frame only. The sample lists fewer than 50,000 clones, 75% to 90% occurring once. This CDR3 is built from 14 residues. V lost 3 bases, J lost 6 bases, and 6 bases stayed unmatched. Germline-derived CDR1 and CDR2 are MGHDK and SYGVNS. Documented time point: peripheral blood 6 weeks after treatment start. This clonotype was obtained from a man aged 55 to 69 with urothelial cancer. This sample comprised PBMCs, obtained around atezolizumab (anti-PD-L1) treatment. This sequence joins TRBV25-1 and TRBJ2-3; 7 nucleotides line up with TRBD1. The CDR3 DNA reads TGTGCCAGCAGTGAGTTTACAGGGGTGGATACGCAGTATTTT. This codes for CASSEFTGVDTQYF.